This T cell receptor (beta chain) emerged from a study of blood T cell repertoires in COVID-19. Some clones are missing from TCRdb's copy, which holds only in-frame ones; the method was immunoSEQ multiplex PCR. The sample has about 470,000 clones; roughly 90% are singletons. The length of the CDR3 is 15 residues. The V gene lost 2 bases and the J gene lost 6 bases, with 17 bases spanning the gap. Germline V gene data show CDR1 as KGHSH and CDR2 as LQKENI. Sequences were obtained from PBMCs or T cells enriched from blood (not recorded which). The chain carries TRBV18 and TRBJ2-7; D may be TRBD2 (5 bases). The sequence derives from a young woman who had recovered from COVID-19. In DNA form, the CDR3 reads TGTGCCAGCTCACCAATTTCCGGGGATCGGGCCGAGCAGTACTTC. Protein sequence: CASSPISGDRAEQYF.